This is a list of T cell receptor beta chains from one sample in a study of radiation and T cells in renal cell carcinoma. TCRdb keeps only in-frame clones here, not all; method: immunoSEQ multiplex PCR. This sample carries around 75,000 clones, about 80% of them seen once, and the ten largest clones take under 6.5%. Sequenced material: blood, taken from a patient whose treatment included radiotherapy and nephrectomy. These TCRs come from a man aged 60 to 69 with renal cell carcinoma. Both conserved end residues are part of each CDR3. The D gene is left open where the match is weak. Where a row states a size, it is once, few, many or the class of an expanded clone; other rows omit it.

d_gene: -; abundance: -; v_gene: TRBV27; j_gene: TRBJ2-3; CDR3aa: CASSTEWGFPSTDTQYF; CDR3nt: TGTGCCAGCAGTACCGAGTGGGGTTTCCCTAGCACAGATACGCAGTATTTT
d_gene: -; abundance: -; v_gene: TRBV5-1; j_gene: TRBJ2-7; CDR3aa: CASSEAAGSYEQYF; CDR3nt: TGCGCCAGCAGCGAGGCTGCAGGTTCCTACGAGCAGTACTTC
d_gene: -; abundance: -; v_gene: TRBV18; j_gene: TRBJ2-6; CDR3aa: CASSPRTAPSSGANVLTF; CDR3nt: TGTGCCAGCTCACCCAGGACAGCTCCTTCCTCTGGGGCCAACGTCCTGACTTTC
d_gene: -; abundance: -; v_gene: TRBV28; j_gene: TRBJ2-7; CDR3aa: CASSHAPSYEQYF; CDR3nt: TGTGCCAGCAGTCACGCCCCCTCCTACGAGCAGTACTTC
d_gene: TRBD1; abundance: -; v_gene: TRBV14; j_gene: TRBJ2-7; CDR3aa: CASSVTGTGYEQYF; CDR3nt: TGTGCCAGCAGCGTTACCGGGACAGGATACGAGCAGTACTTC
d_gene: -; abundance: -; v_gene: TRBV5-4; j_gene: TRBJ1-4; CDR3aa: CASSLDVTNEKLFF; CDR3nt: TGTGCCAGCAGCTTGGACGTCACTAATGAAAAACTGTTTTTT
d_gene: -; abundance: -; v_gene: TRBV10-1; j_gene: TRBJ2-1; CDR3aa: CASSAEGLMGEQFF; CDR3nt: TGCGCCAGCAGCGCAGAAGGATTAATGGGTGAGCAGTTCTTC
d_gene: -; abundance: -; v_gene: TRBV29-1; j_gene: TRBJ2-7; CDR3aa: CSVRPRSSYEQYF; CDR3nt: TGCAGCGTCCGACCGAGGAGCTCCTACGAGCAGTACTTC
d_gene: -; abundance: -; v_gene: TRBV29-1; j_gene: TRBJ2-5; CDR3aa: CSVALQETQYF; CDR3nt: TGCAGCGTTGCGCTGCAAGAGACCCAGTACTTC
d_gene: -; abundance: -; v_gene: TRBV9; j_gene: TRBJ2-7; CDR3aa: CASSVEVGGGGLAYEQYF; CDR3nt: TGTGCCAGCAGCGTAGAGGTTGGTGGAGGGGGCCTTGCCTACGAGCAGTACTTC
d_gene: -; abundance: -; v_gene: TRBV6-5; j_gene: TRBJ1-1; CDR3aa: CASSVLGVTEAFF; CDR3nt: TGTGCCAGCAGTGTCTTAGGGGTCACTGAAGCTTTCTTT
d_gene: -; abundance: once; v_gene: TRBV10-1; j_gene: TRBJ2-3; CDR3aa: CATRALTGSDTQYF; CDR3nt: TGCGCCACCCGGGCCCTTACTGGTTCAGATACGCAGTATTTT
d_gene: TRBD1; abundance: -; v_gene: TRBV28; j_gene: TRBJ1-5; CDR3aa: CASRSTGDQPQHF; CDR3nt: TGTGCCAGCAGGTCTACAGGGGATCAGCCCCAGCATTTT
d_gene: TRBD2; abundance: -; v_gene: TRBV18; j_gene: TRBJ2-7; CDR3aa: CASSESGRPYEQYF; CDR3nt: TGTGCCAGCTCAGAGAGCGGGAGACCCTACGAGCAGTACTTC
d_gene: -; abundance: -; v_gene: TRBV14; j_gene: TRBJ2-3; CDR3aa: CASSQVGWRGPTDTQYF; CDR3nt: TGTGCCAGCAGCCAAGTGGGCTGGAGGGGGCCCACAGATACGCAGTATTTT
d_gene: -; abundance: few; v_gene: TRBV12-2; j_gene: TRBJ2-3; CDR3aa: CASRSVGPGQISTDTQYF; CDR3nt: TGTGCAAGTCGCTCCGTGGGTCCGGGACAGATAAGCACAGATACGCAGTATTTT
d_gene: -; abundance: -; v_gene: TRBV5-4; j_gene: TRBJ2-7; CDR3aa: CASSLDLDYEQYF; CDR3nt: TGTGCCAGCAGCTTGGACCTGGATTACGAGCAGTACTTC
d_gene: TRBD1; abundance: -; v_gene: TRBV27; j_gene: TRBJ2-7; CDR3aa: CASSLAGGTYEQYF; CDR3nt: TGTGCCAGCAGTTTGGCAGGGGGCACCTACGAGCAGTACTTC
d_gene: TRBD2; abundance: -; v_gene: TRBV7-8; j_gene: TRBJ2-3; CDR3aa: CASSVRLAGMGGDTQYF; CDR3nt: TGTGCCAGCAGCGTTCGACTAGCGGGTATGGGGGGAGATACGCAGTATTTT
d_gene: -; abundance: -; v_gene: TRBV5-5; j_gene: TRBJ1-1; CDR3aa: CASSFEVRAEAFF; CDR3nt: TGTGCCAGCAGCTTTGAGGTCAGGGCTGAAGCTTTCTTT
d_gene: TRBD2; abundance: -; v_gene: TRBV5-1; j_gene: TRBJ2-2; CDR3aa: CASSTSGRADTGELFF; CDR3nt: TGCGCCAGCAGCACTAGCGGGAGGGCCGACACCGGGGAGCTGTTTTTT
d_gene: -; abundance: -; v_gene: TRBV28; j_gene: TRBJ2-3; CDR3aa: CASSPDASTDTQYF; CDR3nt: TGTGCCAGCAGTCCGGACGCGAGCACAGATACGCAGTATTTT